Listed here is a single T cell receptor (beta chain). Its antigen is unidentified. Only in-frame clones appear in the TCRdb table, and some are missing; sequencing was by immunoSEQ multiplex PCR. The table shows 7,000 to 9,000 clones, with around 75% occurring only once. The data stem from a study of somatic mutations in cytotoxic T cells in rheumatoid arthritis. Study results and limitations: Only rheumatoid arthritis patients, not healthy controls, showed CD8+ clonality increasing with age. Measured CD8+ T-cell clonality, a value compared between rheumatoid arthritis patients and age-matched healthy controls, did not differ significantly.

The CDR3 runs 14 residues. Germline CDR1 and CDR2: MDHEN and SYDVKM. V gave up 0 bases and J gave up 6 bases, with 9 bases separating them. Sequencing was done on a sample of CD8+ T cells sorted from blood. The receptor's source is a woman in her 50s in good health. The genes are TRBV28 and TRBJ2-1; D uncertain. CDR3 coding DNA: TGTGCCAGCAGTTTATGGTCGGCTAGCAATGAGCAGTTCTTC. Amino acid sequence: CASSLWSASNEQFF.